These 29 T cell receptor beta chains were all obtained from the same sample, sequenced in a study of blood T cell repertoires in COVID-19. Generated by immunoSEQ multiplex PCR, the TCRdb table keeps only in-frame clones and is missing some. The sample consists of roughly 400,000 clones, around 87% of them appearing once. The sample comprised peripheral blood. The receptors stem from a woman between 55 and 75 years old with COVID-19, enrolled during active disease.

V gene TRBV7-3 combines with J gene TRBJ1-1, with D perhaps matching TRBD1 (5 bases). Trimming cost V 3 bases and J 5 bases, with 13 bases left between them. CDR1 SGHTA and CDR2 FQGTGA come from the germline V gene. This CDR3 has 14 amino acids. Here the CDR3 reads CASSFGPGNTEAFF. CDR3 nucleotide sequence: TGTGCCAGCAGCTTCGGCCCAGGGAATACTGAAGCTTTCTTT.

This chain uses TRBV2 with TRBJ2-3; 8 nucleotides agree with TRBD1. Germline-derived CDR1 and CDR2 are SNHLY and FYNNEI. The CDR3 length is 15 residues. V lost 5 bases and J lost 1; bases outside the gene matches: 5. The CDR3 DNA reads as TGTGCCAGCAGTTTGGACAGGGTCGGCACAGATACGCAGTATTTT. It codes for CASSLDRVGTDTQYF.

The chain carries TRBV4-2 and TRBJ1-6; 9 bases agree with TRBD1. J lost 13 bases, V lost 1 base, and 5 bases had no gene match. Germline CDR1 and CDR2: LGHNA and YNFKEQ. The CDR3 extends over 14 amino acids. CDR3: CASSQGETGGPLHF. The CDR3 bases are TGTGCCAGCAGCCAAGGGGAGACAGGGGGGCCCCTCCACTTT.

This clone was recorded a few times. The CDR3, as DNA: TGTGCCAGCAGTACGAGGACAGAGAACACTGAAGCTTTCTTT. Amino acid sequence: CASSTRTENTEAFF. The chain links TRBV2 to TRBJ1-1; maybe TRBD1 (6 bases). Trimming removed 5 bases from V and 1 base from J, with 11 bases in between. This CDR3 has 14 residues. Germline V lookup: CDR1 SNHLY, CDR2 FYNNEI.

This clone has more than one count but fewer than ten. J is TRBJ1-5 and V is TRBV19; 10 bases fit TRBD1. V was pared by 8 bases and J by 6 bases, with 16 bases of the junction left unmatched. The length of the CDR3 is 17 residues. The germline gives CDR1 LNHDA, CDR2 SQIVND (reference sequence). The CDR3 here is CASGTGAGTPRGQPQHF. The CDR3 DNA reads as TGTGCCAGTGGGACAGGGGCCGGAACCCCTAGGGGTCAGCCCCAGCATTTT.

The rearrangement links TRBV5-1 to TRBJ2-2; no definite D call. The CDR3 is 14 residues long. Germline loops: CDR1 SGHRS, CDR2 YFSETQ. The ends were cut back, 7 bases at V and 1 base at J, with 11 bases in the middle. The CDR3 DNA sequence: TGCGCCAGCTCCTCGGCGGTGAACACCGGGGAGCTGTTTTTT. Protein sequence: CASSSAVNTGELFF.

The rearrangement joins TRBV7-9 to TRBJ2-7, with D perhaps matching TRBD2 (7 bases). Germline V gene data show CDR1 as SEHNR and CDR2 as FQNEAQ (reference sequence). V was pared by 3 bases and J by 3 bases, with 15 bases between. This CDR3 spans 15 amino acids. CDR3 bases: TGTGCCAGCAGCTTCCCCAGCGGGACACTCTACGAGCAGTACTTC. Translation gives CASSFPSGTLYEQYF.

This chain links TRBV15 with TRBJ2-5; the match to TRBD1 covers 8 bases. Germline CDR1 is LNHNV and CDR2 is YYDKDF (reference sequence). The ends lost 2 bases at V and 5 bases at J; junction bases unmatched: 7. The CDR3 extends over 15 amino acids. The CDR3 loop is CATSRTRTGRETQYF. CDR3 DNA sequence: TGTGCCACCAGCAGAACCCGGACAGGGAGGGAGACCCAGTACTTC.

The rearrangement uses TRBV7-2 and TRBJ1-5, with TRBD1 identical over 7 bases. The CDR3 contains 16 residues. J was trimmed by 0 bases and V by 5 bases; bases with no gene match: 7. Germline loops: CDR1 SGHTA, CDR2 FQGNSA. The CDR3 bases are TGTGCCAGCAGCCCCCGACAGGGCTATAGCAATCAGCCCCAGCATTTT. This encodes CASSPRQGYSNQPQHF.

V is TRBV18 and J is TRBJ1-6; TRBD1 aligns across 8 bases. V dropped 3 bases and J dropped 5; count of bases not matched to a gene: 12. The CDR3 consists of 18 residues. Germline values: CDR1 KGHSH, CDR2 LQKENI. The CDR3 DNA follows: TGTGCCAGCTCACCTAGGACAGGGTCATACCTCGATAATTCACCCCTCCACTTT. Its translation: CASSPRTGSYLDNSPLHF.

CDR3 in DNA: TGCGCCAGCAGTCAATCGGTCGCGGGGAAGCCCACAGATACGCAGTATTTT. This gives the protein CASSQSVAGKPTDTQYF. J is TRBJ2-3 and V is TRBV23-1, with a possible D match to TRBD2 (6 bases). TRBV23-1 counts as an open reading frame of uncertain function. V lost 0 bases and J 2 bases, leaving 15 bases between the germline ends. This CDR3 contains 17 residues.

The chain links TRBV6-5 to TRBJ2-3; tentative D call: TRBD2 (6 bases). This CDR3 is 12 amino acids long. Germline V gene data show CDR1 as MNHEY and CDR2 as SVGAGI. V lost 8 bases and J 6 bases, leaving 12 bases between the germline ends. The CDR3 spells CASWEASDTQYF. The DNA for the CDR3 is TGTGCCAGCTGGGAGGCGTCCGATACGCAGTATTTT.

The rearrangement uses TRBV21-1 and TRBJ1-4; the DNA was not compared with TRBD1, the D call given in the table. TRBV21-1 is reported as a pseudogene. The CDR3 extends over 15 amino acids. The CDR3 bases are TGTGCCAGCAGTTCCCGGGACAGGGGTAATGAAAAACTGTTTTTT. This encodes CASSSRDRGNEKLFF.

The CDR3 loop is CASSRRQGRDGYTF. The CDR3 DNA reads TGTGCCAGCAGCCGGAGACAGGGGCGGGATGGCTACACCTTC. V and J are TRBV5-8 and TRBJ1-2, with 8 bases aligning to TRBD1. In germline, CDR1 is SGHTS, CDR2 YDEGEE. The trim removed 4 bases at V and 6 bases at J, leaving 8 bases unmatched. This CDR3 comprises 14 residues.

This clone was observed a single time. The CDR3 bases are TGTGCCAGCAGTTACTCCGGGACTAGAAGAGCCAGTGAGCAGTTCTTC. Amino acid sequence: CASSYSGTRRASEQFF. The chain carries TRBV6-5 and TRBJ2-1; the match to TRBD2 covers 8 bases. After removal of 0 bases from V and 9 bases from J, the junction contained 10 bases not matched to a gene. Germline V gene sequence: CDR1 MNHEY, CDR2 SVGAGI. CDR3 size: 16 residues.

V gene TRBV28 combines with J gene TRBJ1-2, with 7 bases that match TRBD1. The CDR3 runs 14 residues. Unmatched junction bases numbered 6, after V lost 4 bases and J lost 4 bases. Looked up from germline, CDR1 is MDHEN and CDR2 is SYDVKM. The CDR3 region is CASSSPGQFYGYTF. CDR3 sequence (DNA): TGTGCCAGCAGTTCACCGGGACAGTTCTATGGCTACACCTTC.

The rearrangement links TRBV4-1 to TRBJ2-3, with TRBD2 identical over 11 bases. The CDR3 loop spans 16 amino acids. The V segment lost 4 bases and the J segment 6 bases; nucleotides outside the gene matches: 9. Germline assignment: CDR1 MGHRA and CDR2 YSYEKL. The CDR3 protein is CASSLRLAGRSDTQYF. As DNA, the CDR3 is TGCGCCAGCAGCCTAAGACTAGCGGGGAGGTCGGATACGCAGTATTTT.

This sequence joins TRBV10-2 and TRBJ1-2, with D possibly TRBD1 on 5 matching bases. The CDR3 has 13 residues. Trimming removed 4 bases from V and 4 bases from J, with 10 bases in between. Germline CDR1 WSHSY, CDR2 SAAADI. The CDR3 nucleotides are TGCGCCAGCAGTGGGGGGACTTTCTATGGCTACACCTTC. Its translation: CASSGGTFYGYTF.

This chain joins TRBV9 and TRBJ2-2, with 7 positions matching TRBD1. The CDR3 totals 15 residues. J lost 6 bases, V lost 3 bases, and 8 bases had no gene match. Germline CDR1 reads SGDLS; CDR2 reads YYNGEE. This CDR3 is CASSDGTDRSGELFF. The CDR3 DNA reads TGTGCCAGCAGCGACGGGACAGATCGATCCGGGGAGCTGTTTTTT.

The CDR3 DNA follows: TGTGCCAGCAGCCCCGGCCAGCGCTCTGGAAACACCATATATTTT. This sequence encodes CASSPGQRSGNTIYF. The gene calls are TRBV4-2 and TRBJ1-3; D not certain. Looked up from germline, CDR1 is LGHNA and CDR2 is YNFKEQ. Trimming shortened V by 4 bases and J by 0 bases, and 10 bases separated the two germline ends. CDR3 length: 15 residues.

This chain uses TRBV5-1 with TRBJ2-5, with 8 bases fitting TRBD2. The junction had 8 bases not matched to a gene; V was cut back by 0 bases and J by 4 bases. The CDR3 sequence is 16 residues long. Germline V CDR1 and CDR2: SGHRS, YFSETQ. The CDR3 sequence is CASSLGTGAGGETQYF. DNA of the CDR3: TGCGCCAGCAGCTTGGGGACCGGGGCGGGAGGAGAGACCCAGTACTTC.

This chain joins TRBV2 and TRBJ2-4; 7 nucleotides agree with TRBD1. The trim removed 6 bases at V and 12 bases at J, leaving 2 bases unmatched. Germline V CDR1 and CDR2: SNHLY, FYNNEI. This CDR3 has 10 amino acids. The CDR3 here is CASRAGGQYF. In DNA form, the CDR3 reads TGTGCCAGCAGAGCAGGGGGTCAGTACTTC.

The chain employs TRBV9 and TRBJ2-1; TRBD2 matches 8 bases. The CDR3 has 16 amino acids. Germline lookup yields CDR1 SGDLS and CDR2 YYNGEE. The V segment lost 0 bases and the J segment 2 bases; nucleotides outside the gene matches: 4. As DNA, the CDR3 is TGTGCCAGCAGCGTAGTAGGAGCGGGGGCCTACAATGAGCAGTTCTTC. It codes for CASSVVGAGAYNEQFF.

The chain employs TRBV9 and TRBJ2-3; D call uncertain. Trimming removed 0 bases at V and 4 bases at J, with 12 bases between. This CDR3 is 15 amino acids long. The germline V gene has CDR1 SGDLS and CDR2 YYNGEE. For the CDR3, the DNA is TGTGCCAGCAGCGTAGTAAGCGCCTATGCAGATACGCAGTATTTT. Protein: CASSVVSAYADTQYF.

V is TRBV29-1 and J is TRBJ2-3; D is unresolved. Germline CDR1 is SQVTM and CDR2 is ANQGSEA. This CDR3 contains 10 residues. V was cut by 8 bases and J by 4 bases, with 7 bases left in between. This CDR3 reads CSYSPDTQYF. The DNA for the CDR3 is TGCAGCTACAGCCCAGATACGCAGTATTTT.

In this sample, this clone turned up a few times. This rearrangement joins TRBV5-4 to TRBJ2-5; D might be TRBD2 (7 bases). CDR1 and CDR2 (germline): SGHNT, YYREEE (reference sequence). Trimming removed 3 bases at V and 5 bases at J, with 14 bases between. The CDR3 extends over 14 amino acids. The DNA of the CDR3 is TGTGCCAGCAGCTGGAGGGGGGGCGGGGAGACCCAGTACTTC. It is translated as CASSWRGGGETQYF.

The chain has TRBV3-1 (or the pseudogene TRBV3-2) and TRBJ1-1, with TRBD1 as a possible D gene (6 bases). V lost 4 bases, J lost 0 bases, and 15 bases lay in between. The CDR3 extends over 16 amino acids. Per germline, CDR1 LGHDT and CDR2 YNNKEL (reference sequence). The CDR3, as DNA: TGTGCCAGCAGCCCTTGGACGGACAGCATGAACACTGAAGCTTTCTTT. As protein: CASSPWTDSMNTEAFF.

Remarks on this clone: Within the sample, other DNA sequences also encode this same CDR3. The chain combines TRBV18 with TRBJ1-1; TRBD1 is a possible D gene (5 bases). This CDR3 spans 14 amino acids. V was shortened by 6 bases and J by 0 bases, with 11 bases between the two germline ends. Germline assignment: CDR1 KGHSH and CDR2 LQKENI. The CDR3 here is CASSPDRLNTEAFF. DNA of the CDR3: TGTGCCAGCTCGCCCGACAGACTGAACACTGAAGCTTTCTTT. Filled out from reference TRBV18 and TRBJ1-1, the complete variable domain reads NAGVMQNPRHLVRRRGQEARLRCSPMKGHSHVYWYRQLPEEGLKFMVYLQKENIIDESGMPKERFSAEFPKEGPSILRIQQVVRGDSAAYFCASSPDRLNTEAFFGQGTRLTVV.

The V gene is TRBV7-9, the J gene TRBJ2-2; D possibly corresponds to TRBD1 (6 bases). V shed 0 bases and J shed 3 bases, with 14 bases lying between them. Per the germline V gene, CDR1 is SEHNR and CDR2 is FQNEAQ (reference sequence). The CDR3 loop spans 17 amino acids. Written as DNA, the CDR3 is TGTGCCAGCAGCTTAGCGCCTCAGGGGCTGGACACCGGGGAGCTGTTTTTT. Encoded protein: CASSLAPQGLDTGELFF.